This T cell receptor beta chain was recorded in a study of sequential checkpoint blockade in melanoma. About the research overall: Randomization was 1:1 between first-line nivolumab→ipilimumab and ipilimumab→nivolumab. Maintenance nivolumab came after either treatment sequence.

The germline V and J ends were trimmed by 2 bases and 5 bases, with 7 bases remaining between them. Per the germline V gene, CDR1 is SGHNT and CDR2 is YYREEE (reference sequence). The CDR3 extends over 12 amino acids. Treatment meaning: randomized to nivolumab then ipilimumab (arm A) or the reverse (arm B). Patients had received no earlier DNA-damaging chemotherapy. The repertoire was sequenced with immunoSEQ multiplex PCR; TCRdb's copy has only in-frame clones and lacks some. The data show tens of thousands of clones, roughly 86% seen once. The sample in question was CD8+ T cells sorted from blood (inferred from file names), obtained from a patient given nivolumab and ipilimumab in sequence. The genes are TRBV5-4 and TRBJ1-1; D not certain. The clonotype comes from a human donor with melanoma. The CDR3 loop is CASSLSGTEAFF. In nucleotides, the CDR3 is TGTGCCAGCAGCTTATCGGGAACTGAAGCTTTCTTT.